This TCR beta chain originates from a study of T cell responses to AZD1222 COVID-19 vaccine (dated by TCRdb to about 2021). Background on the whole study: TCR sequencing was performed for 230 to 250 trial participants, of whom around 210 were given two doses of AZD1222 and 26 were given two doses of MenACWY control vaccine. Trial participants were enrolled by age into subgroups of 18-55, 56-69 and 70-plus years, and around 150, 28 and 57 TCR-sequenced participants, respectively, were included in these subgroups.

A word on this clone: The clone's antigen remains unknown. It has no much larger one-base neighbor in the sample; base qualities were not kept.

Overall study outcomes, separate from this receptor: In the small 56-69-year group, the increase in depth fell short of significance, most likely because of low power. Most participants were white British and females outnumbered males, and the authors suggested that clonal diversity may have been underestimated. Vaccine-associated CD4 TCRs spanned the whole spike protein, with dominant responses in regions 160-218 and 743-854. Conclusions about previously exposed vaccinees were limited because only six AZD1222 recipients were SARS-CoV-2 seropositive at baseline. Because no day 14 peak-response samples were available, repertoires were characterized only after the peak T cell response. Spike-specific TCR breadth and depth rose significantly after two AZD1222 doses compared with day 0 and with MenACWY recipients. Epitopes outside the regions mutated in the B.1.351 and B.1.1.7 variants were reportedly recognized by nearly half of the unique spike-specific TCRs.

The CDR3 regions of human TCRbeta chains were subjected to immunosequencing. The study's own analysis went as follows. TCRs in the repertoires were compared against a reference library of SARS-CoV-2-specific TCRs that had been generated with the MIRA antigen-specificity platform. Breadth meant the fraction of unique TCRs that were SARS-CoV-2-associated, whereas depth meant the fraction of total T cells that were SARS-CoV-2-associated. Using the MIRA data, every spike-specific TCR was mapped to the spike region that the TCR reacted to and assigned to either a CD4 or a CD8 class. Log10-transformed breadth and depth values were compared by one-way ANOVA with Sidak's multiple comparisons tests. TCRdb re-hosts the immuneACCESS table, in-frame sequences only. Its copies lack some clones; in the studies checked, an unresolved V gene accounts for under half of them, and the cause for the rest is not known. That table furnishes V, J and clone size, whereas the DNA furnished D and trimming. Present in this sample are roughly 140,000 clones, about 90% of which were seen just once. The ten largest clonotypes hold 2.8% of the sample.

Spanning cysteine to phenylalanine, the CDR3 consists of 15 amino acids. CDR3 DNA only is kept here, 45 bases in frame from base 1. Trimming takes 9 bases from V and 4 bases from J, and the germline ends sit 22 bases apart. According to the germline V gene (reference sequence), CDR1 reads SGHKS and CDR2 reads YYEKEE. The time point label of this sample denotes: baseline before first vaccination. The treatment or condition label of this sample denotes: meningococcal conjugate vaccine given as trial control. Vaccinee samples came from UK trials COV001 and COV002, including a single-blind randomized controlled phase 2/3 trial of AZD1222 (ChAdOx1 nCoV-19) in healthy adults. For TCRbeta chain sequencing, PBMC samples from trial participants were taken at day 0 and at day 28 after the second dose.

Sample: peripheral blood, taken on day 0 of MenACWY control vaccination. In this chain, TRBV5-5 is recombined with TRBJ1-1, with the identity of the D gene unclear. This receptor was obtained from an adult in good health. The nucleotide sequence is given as TGTGCCACCTACCCCGGGTCCAGTGTTGGCACTGAAGCTTTCTTT. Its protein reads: CATYPGSSVGTEAFF.